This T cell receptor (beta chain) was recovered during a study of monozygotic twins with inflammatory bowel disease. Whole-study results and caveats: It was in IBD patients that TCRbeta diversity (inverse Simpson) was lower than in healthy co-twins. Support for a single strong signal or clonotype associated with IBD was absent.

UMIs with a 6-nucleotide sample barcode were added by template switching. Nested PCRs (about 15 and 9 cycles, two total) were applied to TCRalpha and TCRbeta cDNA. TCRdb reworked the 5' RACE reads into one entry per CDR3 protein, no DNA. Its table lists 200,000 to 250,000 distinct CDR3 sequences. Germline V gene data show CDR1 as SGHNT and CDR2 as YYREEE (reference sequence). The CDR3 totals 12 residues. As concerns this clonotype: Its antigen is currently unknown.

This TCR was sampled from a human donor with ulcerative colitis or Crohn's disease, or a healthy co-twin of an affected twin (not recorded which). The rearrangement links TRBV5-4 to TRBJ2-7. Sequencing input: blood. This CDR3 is CASSRSTYEQYF.